This T cell receptor beta chain appears in the sequencing data of a study of shared clonotypes between healthy human individuals. Turning to this clone: The antigen is undetermined.

The method was immunoSEQ multiplex PCR; TCRdb's version includes in-frame clones alone and lacks a portion of them. The table shows some 500,000 clones, with about 95% occurring only once. Broader study findings: Generation probabilities were higher for clonotypes shared across all four sorted-subset donors than for unshared ones.

V was pared by 4 bases and J by 0 bases, with 7 bases between. Per germline, CDR1 SNHLY and CDR2 FYNNEI. The CDR3 sequence is 15 residues long. The rearrangement joins TRBV2 to TRBJ2-6; D gene ambiguous. This receptor was taken from a woman under 40 in good health. The sequenced sample consisted of naive CD4+ T cells sorted from blood. Sample subset: CD45RA+ positively selected. DNA of the CDR3: TGTGCCAGCAGTGGGCAGCCCTCTGGGGCCAACGTCCTGACTTTC. Its protein product is CASSGQPSGANVLTF.